The 7 T cell receptor beta chains reported below all come from one sample, sequenced in a study of identical twins. TCRdb reprocessed the 5' RACE reads with MiXCR, giving one entry per CDR3 protein. The repertoire holds approximately 550,000 distinct CDR3 sequences, with about a fifth as singletons. These same data were also listed under a study on yellow fever vaccine responses in identical twins.

The sample comprised CD4+ T cells sorted from blood. These receptors came from a woman younger than 35 in good health.

This clonotype has only a few counts. The chain is built from TRBV9 and TRBJ2-1; 9 nucleotides line up with TRBD2. The CDR3 runs 15 residues. Germline V gene data show CDR1 as SGDLS and CDR2 as YYNGEE. V shed 4 bases and J 7 bases; nucleotides not matched to a gene: 9. As DNA, the CDR3 is TGTGCCAGCAGCCCCCCGGGACTAGCTACGAATGAGCAGTTCTTC. Its translation is CASSPPGLATNEQFF.

The chain links TRBV28 to TRBJ2-7, with TRBD1 matching 9 bases. Germline V gives CDR1 MDHEN, CDR2 SYDVKM. Trimming cost V 7 bases and J 5 bases; bases outside gene matches: 12. The CDR3 consists of 15 residues. This chain's CDR3 is CASNSRRTGVHEQYF. CDR3 bases: TGTGCCAGCAACTCAAGGAGGACAGGGGTACACGAGCAGTACTTC.

This chain links TRBV3-1 with TRBJ2-1; D is possibly TRBD2 (6 bases). Trimming took 0 bases from V and 9 from J, leaving 12 bases between them. This CDR3 spans 14 amino acids. Germline CDR1 and CDR2: LGHDT and YNNKEL (reference sequence). CDR3 sequence reads: CASSQDQYGSEQFF. CDR3 sequence (DNA): TGTGCCAGCAGCCAAGATCAGTACGGGAGTGAGCAGTTCTTC.

The rearrangement joins TRBV3-1 to TRBJ2-1; possible D gene TRBD1, 5 bases. V was clipped by 4 bases and J by 7 bases, with 17 bases between them. The CDR3 sequence is 15 residues long. CDR1 is LGHDT, CDR2 YNNKEL, per germline (reference sequence). The CDR3, as DNA: TGTGCCAGCAGCCCCGCATCGACAGTGAGGAATGAGCAGTTCTTC. Protein sequence: CASSPASTVRNEQFF.

The chain joins TRBV5-5 to TRBJ2-3; D uncertain. With 5 bases removed from V and 0 bases from J, the gap between germline ends came to 10 bases. CDR3 length: 14 amino acids. CDR1 is SGHKS and CDR2 is YYEKEE in the germline V gene (reference sequence). The CDR3 protein is CASSLYISTDTQYF. The CDR3 DNA reads TGTGCCAGCAGTCTATACATTAGCACAGATACGCAGTATTTT.

This clonotype was seen more than once but under ten times. The rearrangement links TRBV6-2 or TRBV6-3 to TRBJ2-4, with D perhaps TRBD1 (5 bases). Trimming stripped 6 bases from V and 3 bases from J, with 9 bases between. Germline V gene sequence: CDR1 MNHEY, CDR2 SVGEGT. The CDR3 has 13 amino acids. Written as DNA, the CDR3 is TGTGCCAGCAGGGGGCCGAACAAAAACATTCAGTACTTC. Translated: CASRGPNKNIQYF.

The chain couples TRBV9 to TRBJ2-3; 8 bases align to TRBD1. Losses at the gene ends were 2 bases for V and 4 bases for J; bases not matched to a gene: 6. The CDR3 loop spans 15 amino acids. The germline CDR1 and CDR2 sequences are SGDLS and YYNGEE. CDR3 in DNA: TGTGCCAGCAGCGTTTGGGACAGGCGGTCAGATACGCAGTATTTT. As protein: CASSVWDRRSDTQYF.